These T cell receptor beta chains were read from a single sample in a study of blood T cell repertoires in COVID-19. Profiled with immunoSEQ multiplex PCR; TCRdb holds only in-frame clones, not every one. The repertoire includes about 250,000 clones, about 84% of them detected once, and approximately 7.9% sits in the top ten. Sequencing was carried out using peripheral blood. The receptors come from a woman of 80 years or more with acute or convalescent COVID-19. Each CDR3 is given with its conserved first and last residue. Each record gives: D gene, V gene, J gene, clone size, CDR3 DNA, CDR3 protein. The D gene is left open where the match is weak. Not every row has a clone size; where given, it reads once, few, many or a size class.

>-|TRBV5-1|TRBJ1-3|-
TGCGCCAGCAGCTTGGCCGGCACTAGCTCTGGAAACACCATATATTTT
CASSLAGTSSGNTIYF
>-|TRBV7-9|TRBJ1-3|-
TGTGCCAGCCTCCAGGGCGGTGGAAACACCATATATTTT
CASLQGGGNTIYF
>-|TRBV19|TRBJ2-7|-
TGTGCCAGTAGTGCCGACAGGCGCTACGAGCAGTACTTC
CASSADRRYEQYF
>TRBD2|TRBV11-3|TRBJ2-5|-
TGTGCCAGCAGCTTAAGTCGGGGGGTAGAGACCCAGTACTTC
CASSLSRGVETQYF
>-|TRBV18|TRBJ2-7|-
TGTGCCAGCTCACCACCGGGCAGGGGCTACGAGCAGTACTTC
CASSPPGRGYEQYF
>-|TRBV29-1|TRBJ1-2|-
TGCAGCCCGTCGACCGGGACTTCTAACTATGGCTACACCTTC
CSPSTGTSNYGYTF
>-|TRBV21-1|TRBJ1-5|-
TGTGCCAGCAGCAAGGGGCAGGCTGGCAATCAGCCCCAGCATTTT
CASSKGQAGNQPQHF
>-|TRBV5-1|TRBJ2-7|-
TGCGCCAGCAGCTTGGGGCTCTACGAGCAGTACTTC
CASSLGLYEQYF
>-|TRBV6-5|TRBJ1-5|-
TGTGCCAGCAGTTACTCGGGGCCGGGAGGTCAGCCCCAGCATTTT
CASSYSGPGGQPQHF
>-|TRBV28|TRBJ1-5|-
TGTGCCAGCAGTACGAACTATTTTGGTTATAGCAATCAGCCCCAGCATTTT
CASSTNYFGYSNQPQHF
>TRBD2|TRBV5-6|TRBJ2-5|-
TGTGCCAGCAGCCAAAGGGGAGGGGAGACCCAGTACTTC
CASSQRGGETQYF
>-|TRBV6-4|TRBJ2-2|-
TGTGCCAGCAGTCCAAGAGGCGTACTGAACACCGGGGAGCTGTTTTTT
CASSPRGVLNTGELFF
>-|TRBV5-1|TRBJ2-5|-
TGCGCCAGCAGTTTCCCTCCGGAGGGTCGGGAAGAGACCCAGTACTTC
CASSFPPEGREETQYF
>TRBD1|TRBV5-1|TRBJ2-7|once
TGCGCCAGCAGCTTGGATCGGGGACAGGTTAGCTCCTACGAGCAGTACTTC
CASSLDRGQVSSYEQYF
>-|TRBV19|TRBJ1-5|-
TGTGCCACCGCGGACTCATGGAATCAGCCCCAGCATTTT
CATADSWNQPQHF
>-|TRBV6-5|TRBJ2-3|-
TGTGCCAGCAGTTACAACAGGAGAGGCACAGATACGCAGTATTTT
CASSYNRRGTDTQYF
>-|TRBV5-1|TRBJ1-4|-
TGCGCCAGCGGCGCACAGGGTTCGACTAATGAAAAACTGTTTTTT
CASGAQGSTNEKLFF
>TRBD1|TRBV5-4|TRBJ1-5|few
TGTGCCAGCAGCTTCGGGACAGGGGAAGGTCAGCCCCAGCATTTT
CASSFGTGEGQPQHF
>-|TRBV11-2|TRBJ2-3|-
TGTGCCAGCAGCTTAGGGGGCTCCGATACGCAGTATTTT
CASSLGGSDTQYF